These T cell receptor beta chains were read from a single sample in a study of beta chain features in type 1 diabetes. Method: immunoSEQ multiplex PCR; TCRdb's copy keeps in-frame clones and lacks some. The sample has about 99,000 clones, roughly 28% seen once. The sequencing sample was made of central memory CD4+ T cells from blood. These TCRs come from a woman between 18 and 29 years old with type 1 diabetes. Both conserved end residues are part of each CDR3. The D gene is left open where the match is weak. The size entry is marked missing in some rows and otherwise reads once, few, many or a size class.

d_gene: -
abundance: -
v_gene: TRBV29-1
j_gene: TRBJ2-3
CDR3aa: CSVDLGQSDTQYF
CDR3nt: TGCAGCGTTGATTTGGGACAATCGGATACGCAGTATTTT

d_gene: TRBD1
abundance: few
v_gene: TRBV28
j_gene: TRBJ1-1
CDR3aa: CASSLGTGADNTEAFF
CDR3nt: TGTGCCAGCAGTTTAGGGACAGGGGCTGATAACACTGAAGCTTTCTTT

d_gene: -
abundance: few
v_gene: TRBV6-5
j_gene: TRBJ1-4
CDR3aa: CASSYSGAPGEKLFF
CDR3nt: TGTGCCAGCAGTTACTCAGGGGCCCCGGGTGAAAAACTGTTTTTT

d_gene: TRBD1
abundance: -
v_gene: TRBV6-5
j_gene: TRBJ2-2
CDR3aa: CASRPGQGASGELFF
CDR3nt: TGTGCCAGCAGGCCGGGACAGGGGGCGTCCGGGGAGCTGTTTTTT

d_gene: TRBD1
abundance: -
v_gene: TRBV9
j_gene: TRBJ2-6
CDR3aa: CASSSTGETSGANVLTF
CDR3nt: TGTGCCAGCAGCTCGACAGGGGAAACCTCTGGGGCCAACGTCCTGACTTTC

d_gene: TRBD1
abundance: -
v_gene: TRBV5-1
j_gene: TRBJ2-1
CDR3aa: CASSSRGTGSSYNEQFF
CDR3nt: TGCGCCAGCAGCTCTCGGGGGACAGGAAGCTCCTACAATGAGCAGTTCTTC

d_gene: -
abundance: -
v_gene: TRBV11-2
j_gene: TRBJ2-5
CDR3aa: CASSLISRRYRGETQYF
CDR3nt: TGTGCCAGCAGCTTAATCTCCCGGAGATATAGGGGAGAGACCCAGTACTTC

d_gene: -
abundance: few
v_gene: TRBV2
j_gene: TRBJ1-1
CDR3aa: CATQVDSPEAFF
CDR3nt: TGTGCCACCCAGGTGGACAGTCCTGAAGCTTTCTTT

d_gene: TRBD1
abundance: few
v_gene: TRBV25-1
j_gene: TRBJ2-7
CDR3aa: CASSEEGTGRGEQYF
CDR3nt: TGTGCCAGCAGTGAAGAGGGGACAGGGAGGGGCGAGCAGTACTTC

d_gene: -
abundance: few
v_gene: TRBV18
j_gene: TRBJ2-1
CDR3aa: CASSFGTDNEQFF
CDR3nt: TGTGCCAGCTCCTTTGGTACAGACAATGAGCAGTTCTTC

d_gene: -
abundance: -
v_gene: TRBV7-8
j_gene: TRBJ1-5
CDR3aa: CASSNNGGSGQPQHF
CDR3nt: TGTGCCAGCAGTAATAACGGGGGGTCGGGACAGCCCCAGCATTTT

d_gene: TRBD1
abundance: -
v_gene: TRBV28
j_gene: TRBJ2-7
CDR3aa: CASSDPPGTGGNYEQYF
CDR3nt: TGTGCCAGCAGTGATCCCCCCGGGACAGGGGGAAACTACGAGCAGTACTTC

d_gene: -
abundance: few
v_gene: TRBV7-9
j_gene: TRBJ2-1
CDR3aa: CASRDYLYNEQFF
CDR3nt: TGTGCCAGCAGGGACTACCTCTACAATGAGCAGTTCTTC

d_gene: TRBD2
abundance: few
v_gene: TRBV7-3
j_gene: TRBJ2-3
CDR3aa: CASRHARAGGSKDTQYF
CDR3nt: TGTGCCAGCAGGCACGCCAGAGCGGGAGGGTCCAAGGATACGCAGTATTTT

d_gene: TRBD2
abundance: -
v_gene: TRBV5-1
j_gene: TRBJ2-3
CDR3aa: CASSPGTSGSTDTQYF
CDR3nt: TGCGCCAGCAGCCCCGGGACTAGCGGTAGCACAGATACGCAGTATTTT

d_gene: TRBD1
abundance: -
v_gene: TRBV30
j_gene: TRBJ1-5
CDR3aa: CAWSPDRDQPQHF
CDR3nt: TGTGCCTGGAGTCCCGACAGGGACCAGCCCCAGCATTTT

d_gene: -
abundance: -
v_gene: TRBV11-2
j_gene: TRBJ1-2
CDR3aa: CASRAYGTIYGYTF
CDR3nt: TGTGCCAGCAGGGCGTACGGGACAATCTATGGCTACACCTTC

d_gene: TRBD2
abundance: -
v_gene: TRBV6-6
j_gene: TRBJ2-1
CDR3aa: CASSRRGGSVDEQFF
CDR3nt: TGTGCCAGCAGCCGTAGGGGCGGGAGTGTGGATGAGCAGTTCTTC

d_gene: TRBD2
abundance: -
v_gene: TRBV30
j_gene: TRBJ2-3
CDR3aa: CAWSYGSGGSDTQYF
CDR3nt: TGTGCCTGGAGTTATGGTAGCGGGGGCTCAGATACGCAGTATTTT

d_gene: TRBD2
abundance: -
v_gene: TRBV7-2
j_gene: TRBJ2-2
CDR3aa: CASSLNSGAGELFF
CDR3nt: TGTGCCAGCAGCTTAAATAGCGGGGCCGGGGAGCTGTTTTTT

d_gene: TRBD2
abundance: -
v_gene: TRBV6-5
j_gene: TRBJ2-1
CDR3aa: CASSYSGTSTYNEQFF
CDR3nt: TGTGCCAGCAGTTACTCGGGGACTAGTACCTACAATGAGCAGTTCTTC

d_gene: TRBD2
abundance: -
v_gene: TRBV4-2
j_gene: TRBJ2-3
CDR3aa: CASSQDPGTSGISLDTQYF
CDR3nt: TGTGCCAGCAGCCAAGATCCTGGGACTAGCGGGATTAGTTTAGATACGCAGTATTTT

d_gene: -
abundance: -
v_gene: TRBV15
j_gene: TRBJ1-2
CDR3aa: CATSSRGWGPGGTF
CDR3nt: TGTGCCACCAGCAGCCGGGGATGGGGTCCGGGCGGCACCTTC

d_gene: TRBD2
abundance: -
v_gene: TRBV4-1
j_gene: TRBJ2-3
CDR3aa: CASSQDLNGGSPDTQYF
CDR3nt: TGCGCCAGCAGCCAAGATCTTAACGGGGGGAGCCCAGATACGCAGTATTTT

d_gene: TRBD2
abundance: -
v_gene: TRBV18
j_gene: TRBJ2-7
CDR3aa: CASSPGTSPAYEQYF
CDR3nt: TGTGCCAGCTCACCGGGGACTAGCCCTGCCTACGAGCAGTACTTC

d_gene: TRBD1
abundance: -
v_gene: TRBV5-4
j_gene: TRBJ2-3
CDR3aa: CASSPRTGGATDTQYF
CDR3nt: TGTGCCAGCAGCCCCAGGACAGGGGGCGCGACAGATACGCAGTATTTT

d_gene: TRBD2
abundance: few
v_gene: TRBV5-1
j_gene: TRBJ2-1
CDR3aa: CASRSASGSNSEQFF
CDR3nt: TGCGCCAGCAGAAGCGCTAGCGGGAGTAATAGTGAGCAGTTCTTC

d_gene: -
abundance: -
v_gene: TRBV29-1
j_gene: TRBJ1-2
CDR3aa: CSVEGRGKGGYTF
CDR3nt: TGCAGCGTTGAAGGGCGGGGAAAAGGTGGCTACACCTTC

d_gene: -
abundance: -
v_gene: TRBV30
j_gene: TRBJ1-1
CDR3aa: CAWSVRRGGGGNTEAFF
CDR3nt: TGTGCCTGGAGTGTACGACGGGGCGGGGGAGGGAACACTGAAGCTTTCTTT

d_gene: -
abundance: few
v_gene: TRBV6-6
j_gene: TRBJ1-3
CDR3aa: CASSLQGSGNTIYF
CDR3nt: TGTGCCAGCAGTCTACAGGGTAGTGGAAACACCATATATTTT

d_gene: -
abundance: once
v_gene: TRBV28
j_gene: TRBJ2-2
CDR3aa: CATTPWGKNTGELFF
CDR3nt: TGTGCCACCACCCCTTGGGGCAAAAACACCGGGGAGCTGTTTTTT

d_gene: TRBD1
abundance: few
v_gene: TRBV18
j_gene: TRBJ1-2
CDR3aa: CASSPPGQGFGYGYTF
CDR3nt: TGTGCCAGCTCACCACCGGGACAGGGATTCGGCTATGGCTACACCTTC

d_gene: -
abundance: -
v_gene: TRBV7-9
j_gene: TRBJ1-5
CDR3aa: CASSRGTRTAHNQPQHF
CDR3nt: TGTGCCAGCAGCCGTGGGACAAGGACAGCGCACAATCAGCCCCAGCATTTT

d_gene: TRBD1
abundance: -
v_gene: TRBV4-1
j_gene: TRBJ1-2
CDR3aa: CASSHRQGQAIDYTF
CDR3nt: TGCGCCAGCAGCCACCGACAGGGGCAGGCAATCGACTACACCTTC

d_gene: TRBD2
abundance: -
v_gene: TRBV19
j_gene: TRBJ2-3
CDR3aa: CASSILGLDTDTQYF
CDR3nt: TGTGCCAGTAGTATATTGGGACTAGACACAGATACGCAGTATTTT

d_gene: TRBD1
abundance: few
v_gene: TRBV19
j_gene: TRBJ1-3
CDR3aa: CASSRTGLGNTIYF
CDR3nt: TGTGCCAGTAGCCGGACAGGGTTAGGAAACACCATATATTTT

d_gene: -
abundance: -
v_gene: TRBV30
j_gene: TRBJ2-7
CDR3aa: CAWARGLSYEQYF
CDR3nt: TGTGCCTGGGCAAGGGGCCTCTCCTACGAGCAGTACTTC

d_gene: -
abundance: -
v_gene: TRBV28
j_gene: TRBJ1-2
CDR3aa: CASSWAAGVRGSGYTF
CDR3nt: TGTGCCAGCAGTTGGGCCGCGGGGGTACGTGGAAGCGGCTACACCTTC

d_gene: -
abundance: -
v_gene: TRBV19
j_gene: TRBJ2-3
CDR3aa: CASSQAESTDTQYF
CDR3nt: TGTGCCAGTTCCCAGGCCGAATCCACAGATACGCAGTATTTT

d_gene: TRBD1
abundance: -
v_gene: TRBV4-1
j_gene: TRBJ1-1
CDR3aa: CASSRTGVNTEAFF
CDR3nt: TGCGCCAGCAGCCGGACAGGGGTGAACACTGAAGCTTTCTTT

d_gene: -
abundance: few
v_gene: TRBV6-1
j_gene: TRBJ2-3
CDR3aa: CASSDRGAPDTQYF
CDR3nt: TGTGCCAGCAGTGACAGGGGGGCCCCAGATACGCAGTATTTT

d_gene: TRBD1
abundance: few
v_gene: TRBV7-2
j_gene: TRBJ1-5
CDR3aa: CASSSHRGDQPQHF
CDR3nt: TGTGCCAGCAGCTCCCACAGGGGAGATCAGCCCCAGCATTTT

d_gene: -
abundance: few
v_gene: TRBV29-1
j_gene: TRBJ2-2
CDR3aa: CSVEGTMNTGELFF
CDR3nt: TGCAGCGTTGAAGGTACTATGAACACCGGGGAGCTGTTTTTT

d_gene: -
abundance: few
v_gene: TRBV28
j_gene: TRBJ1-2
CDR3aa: CASSLEEGYTF
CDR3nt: TGTGCCAGCAGTTTAGAGGAGGGCTACACCTTC

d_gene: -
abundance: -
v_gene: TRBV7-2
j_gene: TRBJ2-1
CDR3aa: CASSLTKYGDEQFF
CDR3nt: TGTGCCAGCAGCTTGACTAAATATGGGGATGAGCAGTTCTTC

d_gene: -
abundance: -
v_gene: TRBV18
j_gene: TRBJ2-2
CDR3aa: CASSPAASNTGELFF
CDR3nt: TGTGCCAGCTCACCAGCGGCATCGAACACCGGGGAGCTGTTTTTT

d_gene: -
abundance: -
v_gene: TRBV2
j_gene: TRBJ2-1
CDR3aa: CASSPVPGSSDEQFF
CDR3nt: TGTGCCAGCAGTCCCGTTCCGGGATCCTCGGATGAGCAGTTCTTC

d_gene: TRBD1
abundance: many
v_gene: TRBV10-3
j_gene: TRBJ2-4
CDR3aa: CAISDTGLGTGSQNIQYF
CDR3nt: TGTGCCATCAGTGACACGGGTTTAGGGACAGGGAGCCAAAACATTCAGTACTTC

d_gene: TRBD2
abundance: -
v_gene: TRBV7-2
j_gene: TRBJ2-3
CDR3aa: CASSFSGDTDTQYF
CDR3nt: TGTGCCAGCAGCTTTAGCGGGGACACAGATACGCAGTATTTT

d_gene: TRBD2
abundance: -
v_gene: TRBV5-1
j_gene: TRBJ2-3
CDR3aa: CASSSGLGDTQYF
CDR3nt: TGCGCCAGCAGCTCTGGACTAGGGGATACGCAGTATTTT

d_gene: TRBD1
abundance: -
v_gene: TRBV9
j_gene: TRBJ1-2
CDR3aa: CASSADRGDSYGYTF
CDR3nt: TGTGCCAGCAGCGCCGACAGGGGGGATAGCTATGGCTACACCTTC

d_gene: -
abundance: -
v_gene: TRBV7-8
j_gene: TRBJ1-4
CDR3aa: CASRIQGGRGEKLFF
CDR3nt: TGTGCCAGCAGGATACAAGGGGGAAGAGGTGAAAAACTGTTTTTT

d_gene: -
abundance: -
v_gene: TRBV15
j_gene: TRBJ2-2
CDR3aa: CATSMSGNTGELFF
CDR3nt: TGTGCCACCAGCATGTCCGGTAACACCGGGGAGCTGTTTTTT

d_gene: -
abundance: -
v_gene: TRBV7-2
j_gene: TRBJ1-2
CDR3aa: CASSREAGLLGYTF
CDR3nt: TGTGCCAGCAGCCGCGAGGCGGGGTTGCTTGGCTACACCTTC

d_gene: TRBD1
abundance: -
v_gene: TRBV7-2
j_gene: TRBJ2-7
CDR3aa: CASRRGQGVYEQYF
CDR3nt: TGTGCCAGCAGGCGGGGACAGGGCGTCTACGAGCAGTACTTC

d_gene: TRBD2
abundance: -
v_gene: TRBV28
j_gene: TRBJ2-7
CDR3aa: CASSLAGVTYEQYF
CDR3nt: TGTGCCAGCAGTTTGGCGGGAGTTACCTACGAGCAGTACTTC

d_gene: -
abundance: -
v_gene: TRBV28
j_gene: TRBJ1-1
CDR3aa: CASSSWPRQAFF
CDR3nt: TGTGCCAGCAGTTCTTGGCCCCGTCAAGCTTTCTTT